This T cell receptor beta chain came from a study of OX40 agonist ivuxolimab in advanced cancers. The overall study: Participants, 82.7% male, averaged about 56 years of age, ranging from about 23 to 80.

Clones were sequenced by immunoSEQ multiplex PCR, and TCRdb holds only the in-frame ones, with some missing. This table holds approximately 47,000 clones, almost 90% found once. The sequencing used CD4+ or CD8+ T cells sorted from blood, collected in a trial of the OX40 agonist ivuxolimab. This TCR was recovered from an adult with an advanced solid tumor such as melanoma, head and neck, liver or kidney cancer.

In DNA form, the CDR3 reads TGTGCCAGCAGCGGACCGGGACTAGGGTACGCAGATACGCAGTATTTT. Translation: CASSGPGLGYADTQYF. The V call is TRBV5-6, the J call TRBJ2-3, with TRBD2 matching over 8 bases. Germline CDR1 SGHDT, CDR2 YYEEEE. The CDR3 is 16 residues long. J gave up 4 bases and V 4 bases, and 11 bases lay outside the gene matches.